The 15 T cell receptor beta chains in this list originate from one sample, sequenced in a study of blood T cell repertoires in COVID-19. Profiled with immunoSEQ multiplex PCR; TCRdb holds only in-frame clones, not every one. The top ten clones hold 3% to 4% of a sample with 300,000 to 350,000 clones, around nine tenths of them seen once. Sequenced input: peripheral blood. The receptors derive from a woman aged 18-35 years who had recovered from COVID-19.

V and J are TRBV11-3 and TRBJ1-1; D is unresolved. The CDR3 contains 14 residues. V was shortened by 5 bases and J by 4 bases, with 14 bases between the two germline ends. Germline V lookup: CDR1 SGHNT, CDR2 YENEEA. Here the CDR3 DNA reads TGTGCCAGCAGCCGCTTGGGTGGGAGCACTGAAGCTTTCTTT. Its protein is CASSRLGGSTEAFF.

The chain joins TRBV7-2 to TRBJ2-1, with 7 nucleotides matching TRBD1. CDR1 and CDR2 from the germline V gene are SGHTA and FQGNSA. The CDR3 length is 14 residues. Unmatched junction bases numbered 5, after V lost 5 bases and J lost 4 bases. CDR3 residues: CASSPDRKYNEQFF. The CDR3 region has the DNA TGTGCCAGCAGCCCGGACAGGAAGTACAATGAGCAGTTCTTC.

The V gene is TRBV29-1, the J gene TRBJ1-2; 7 nucleotides match TRBD1. V lost 0 bases and J lost 6; bases outside the gene matches: 4. Germline assignment: CDR1 SQVTM and CDR2 ANQGSEA. CDR3 length: 13 amino acids. CDR3 bases: TGCAGCGTTGAAGATCCGAGGGGGCATGGCTACACCTTC. This codes for CSVEDPRGHGYTF.

This sequence joins TRBV19 and TRBJ1-2, with 7 bases matching TRBD1. The CDR3 sequence is 14 residues long. J lost 4 bases, V lost 2 bases, and 4 bases had no gene match. The germline CDR1 and CDR2 sequences are LNHDA and SQIVND (reference sequence). As DNA, the CDR3 is TGTGCCAGTAGTATAAACAGGGGTTCCTATGGCTACACCTTC. Translating gives CASSINRGSYGYTF.

The chain combines TRBV6-2 or TRBV6-3 with TRBJ2-3; 14 bases are a match to TRBD2. The CDR3 runs to 17 residues. CDR1 is MNHEY and CDR2 is SVGEGT in the germline V gene. The trim removed 6 bases at V and 1 base at J, leaving 6 bases unmatched. This CDR3 reads CASSMTSGRGGTDTQYF. Here the CDR3 DNA reads TGTGCCAGCAGCATGACTAGCGGGAGGGGAGGCACAGATACGCAGTATTTT.

CDR3 residues: CASSSEGRTDQNYGYTF. In DNA form, the CDR3 reads TGTGCCAGCAGCTCCGAGGGACGGACAGACCAAAACTATGGCTACACCTTC. The chain combines TRBV7-9 with TRBJ1-2, with D possibly matching TRBD1 (6 bases). V was trimmed by 4 bases and J by 2 bases, leaving 20 bases between them. Germline loops: CDR1 SEHNR, CDR2 FQNEAQ (reference sequence). This CDR3 contains 17 residues.

The genes are TRBV10-3 and TRBJ2-1; 7 positions agree with TRBD2. V lost 3 bases, J lost 4 bases, and 9 bases stayed unmatched. The V gene's germline CDR1 is ENHRY and CDR2 SYGVKD. The CDR3 extends over 16 amino acids. The CDR3 DNA reads TGTGCCATCAGTGATCGAGCGGGGCCAGCGTACAATGAGCAGTTCTTC. Encoded protein: CAISDRAGPAYNEQFF.

The gene calls are TRBV9 and TRBJ2-1, with TRBD2 identical over 10 bases. The germline V gene encodes CDR1 SGDLS and CDR2 YYNGEE. The ends lost 0 bases at V and 7 bases at J; junction bases unmatched: 7. The CDR3 sequence is 16 residues long. The CDR3 coding sequence is TGTGCCAGCAGCGTAGCCCCCCTAGCGGGAGTGAATGAGCAGTTCTTC. It translates to CASSVAPLAGVNEQFF.

This sequence joins TRBV11-3 and TRBJ1-6; no definite D call. The ends were cut back, 0 bases at V and 6 bases at J, with 9 bases in the middle. CDR1 and CDR2 (germline): SGHNT, YENEEA. The CDR3 has 15 amino acids. The CDR3 sequence: CASSLEKGGNSPLHF. DNA of the CDR3: TGTGCCAGCAGCTTAGAAAAGGGAGGTAATTCACCCCTCCACTTT.

The gene calls are TRBV7-9 and TRBJ1-2; a weak D match, TRBD1 (5 bases). This CDR3 has 15 residues. The germline gives CDR1 SEHNR, CDR2 FQNEAQ (reference sequence). V lost 1 base, J lost 0 bases, and 9 bases lay in between. For the CDR3, the DNA is TGTGCCAGCAGCTTAGACGGCAGGGCTAACTATGGCTACACCTTC. This encodes CASSLDGRANYGYTF. Supplemented by reference TRBV7-9 and TRBJ1-2, the full variable domain reads DTGVSQNPRHKITKRGQNVTFRCDPISEHNRLYWYRQTLGQGPEFLTYFQNEAQLEKSRLLSDRFSAERPKGSFSTLEIQRTEQGDSAMYLCASSLDGRANYGYTFGSGTRLTVV.

The V and J genes are TRBV2 and TRBJ2-7; possibly TRBD2 for D (6 bases). The CDR3 extends over 13 amino acids. CDR1 SNHLY and CDR2 FYNNEI come from the germline V gene. Deletions cut 5 bases from V and 2 bases from J, with 10 bases between. CDR3 DNA: TGTGCCAGCAGTAGGGACTCCACCTACGAGCAGTACGTC. Translating gives CASSRDSTYEQYV.

This chain connects TRBV11-2 to TRBJ1-1; D uncertain. The V gene's germline CDR1 is SGHAT and CDR2 FQNNGV. Trimming shortened V by 0 bases and J by 2 bases, and 10 bases separated the two germline ends. The CDR3 has 15 amino acids. The CDR3 spells CASSLDGRVNTEAFF. CDR3 DNA sequence: TGTGCCAGCAGCTTAGATGGGAGGGTAAACACTGAAGCTTTCTTT.

The chain recombines TRBV24-1 with TRBJ2-5; D gene ambiguous. The CDR3 has 16 residues. Per germline, CDR1 KGHDR and CDR2 SFDVKD. Deletions cut 5 bases from V and 5 bases from J, with 20 bases between. As DNA, the CDR3 is TGTGCCACCAGTGTCTTCCTAGGCAGTTCTGGGGAGACCCAGTACTTC. Its translation: CATSVFLGSSGETQYF.

This clone was detected once. This rearrangement joins TRBV11-3 to TRBJ1-6; 10 bases are a match to TRBD1. Germline CDR1 is SGHNT and CDR2 is YENEEA. V lost 4 bases and J lost 9; bases outside the gene matches: 9. This CDR3 spans 16 amino acids. CDR3 sequence: CASSSGTGAPGSPLHF. The CDR3 DNA reads as TGTGCCAGCAGCTCCGGGACAGGGGCCCCAGGTTCACCCCTCCACTTT.

J is TRBJ2-5 and V is TRBV7-2, with 11 nucleotides matching TRBD2. Looked up from germline, CDR1 is SGHTA and CDR2 is FQGNSA. The CDR3 has 14 residues. V lost 5 bases to trimming and J lost 12 bases; unmatched junction nucleotides: 11. CDR3 loop: CASSIAGTSGPKYF. The CDR3 bases are TGTGCCAGCAGCATCGCCGGGACTAGCGGACCCAAGTACTTC.